This TCR beta chain emerged from a study of T cell clones after liver transplantation. As for the study in general: Three of eight recipients were HCV-positive; others had non-autoimmune, non-viral indications. Blood was drawn pre-transplant, before withdrawal, and after full or failed withdrawal.

J was trimmed by 8 bases and V by 5 bases; bases with no gene match: 8. Germline V gene lookup returns CDR1 SNHLY and CDR2 FYNNEI. This CDR3 spans 14 amino acids. As for this clone: What it recognizes is unknown.

Produced via immunoSEQ multiplex PCR; TCRdb's table is partial and in-frame only. The repertoire has 75,000 to 85,000 clones, approximately 87% of them found once; the top ten carry roughly 2.8%. Study-level results: Graft donor-reactive T cells possibly entered the graft instead of undergoing deletion. Post-transplant time points were not standardized, so conclusions are preliminary.

V gene TRBV2 combines with J gene TRBJ2-1; TRBD1 agrees at 8 bases. The source was CD4+ T cells from blood, collected at the 22-month timepoint. This receptor was identified in a human patient who received a liver transplant. These T cells may partly come from the graft donor. CDR3 in amino acids: CASSIQPDRDEQFF. The CDR3 coding sequence is TGTGCCAGCAGTATTCAGCCGGACAGGGATGAGCAGTTCTTC.